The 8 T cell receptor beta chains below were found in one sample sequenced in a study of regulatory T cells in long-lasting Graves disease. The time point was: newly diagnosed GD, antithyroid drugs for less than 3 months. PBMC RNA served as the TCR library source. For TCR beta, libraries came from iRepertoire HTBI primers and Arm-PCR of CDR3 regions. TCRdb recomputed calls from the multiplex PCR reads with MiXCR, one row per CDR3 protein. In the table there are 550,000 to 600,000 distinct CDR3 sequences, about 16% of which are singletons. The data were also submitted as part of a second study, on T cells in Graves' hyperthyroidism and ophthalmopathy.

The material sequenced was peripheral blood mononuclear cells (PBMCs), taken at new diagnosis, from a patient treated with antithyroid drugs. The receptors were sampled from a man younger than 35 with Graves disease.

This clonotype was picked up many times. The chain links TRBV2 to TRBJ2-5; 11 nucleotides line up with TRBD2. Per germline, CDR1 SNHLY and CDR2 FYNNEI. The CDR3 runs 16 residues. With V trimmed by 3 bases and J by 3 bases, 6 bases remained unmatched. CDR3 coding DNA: TGTGCCAGCAGTGACGGGCTAGCGGGAGGCGAAGAGACCCAGTACTTC. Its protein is CASSDGLAGGEETQYF. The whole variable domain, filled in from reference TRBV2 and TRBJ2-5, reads EPEVTQTPSHQVTQMGQEVILRCVPISNHLYFYWYRQILGQKVEFLVSFYNNEISEKSEIFDDQFSVERPDGSNFTLKIRSTKLEDSAMYFCASSDGLAGGEETQYFGPGTRLLVL.

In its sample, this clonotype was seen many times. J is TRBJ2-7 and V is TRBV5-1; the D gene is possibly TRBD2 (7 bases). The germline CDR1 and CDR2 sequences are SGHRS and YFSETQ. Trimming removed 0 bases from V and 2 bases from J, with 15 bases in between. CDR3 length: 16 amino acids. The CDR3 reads CASSLEWGGRAYEQYF. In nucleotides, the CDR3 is TGCGCCAGCAGCTTGGAATGGGGGGGCCGTGCCTACGAGCAGTACTTC.

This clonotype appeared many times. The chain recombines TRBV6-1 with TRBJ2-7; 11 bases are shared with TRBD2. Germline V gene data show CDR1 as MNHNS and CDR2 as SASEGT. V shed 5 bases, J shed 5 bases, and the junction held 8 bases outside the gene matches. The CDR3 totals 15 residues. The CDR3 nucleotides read TGTGCCAGCAGTCAACTAGCGGGAGCAGTGGACGAGCAGTACTTC. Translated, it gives CASSQLAGAVDEQYF.

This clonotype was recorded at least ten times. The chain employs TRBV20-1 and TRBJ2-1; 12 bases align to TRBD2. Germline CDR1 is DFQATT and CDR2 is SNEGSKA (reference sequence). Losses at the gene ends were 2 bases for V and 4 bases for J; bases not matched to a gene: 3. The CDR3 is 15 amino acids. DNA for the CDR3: TGCAGTGCTAGACCCCTAGCGGGAGGGTACAATGAGCAGTTCTTC. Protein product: CSARPLAGGYNEQFF.

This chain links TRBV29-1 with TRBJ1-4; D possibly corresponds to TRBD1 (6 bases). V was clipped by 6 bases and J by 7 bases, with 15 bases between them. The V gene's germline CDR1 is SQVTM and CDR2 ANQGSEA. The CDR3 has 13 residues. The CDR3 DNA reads TGCAGCGTGATAACAGGGATGAGTGAAAAACTGTTTTTT. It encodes CSVITGMSEKLFF.

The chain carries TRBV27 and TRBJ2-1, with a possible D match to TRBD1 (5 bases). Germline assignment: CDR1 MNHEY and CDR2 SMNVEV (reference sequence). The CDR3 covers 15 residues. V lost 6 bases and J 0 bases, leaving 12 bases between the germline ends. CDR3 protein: CASRQTDSSYNEQFF. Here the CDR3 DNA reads TGTGCCAGCAGACAGACAGACAGCTCCTACAATGAGCAGTTCTTC.

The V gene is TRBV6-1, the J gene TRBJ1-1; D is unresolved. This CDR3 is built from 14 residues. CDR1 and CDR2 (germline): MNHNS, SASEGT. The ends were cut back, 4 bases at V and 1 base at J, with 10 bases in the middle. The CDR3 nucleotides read TGTGCCAGCAGTGCCCACGTTGGGAACACTGAAGCTTTCTTT. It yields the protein CASSAHVGNTEAFF.

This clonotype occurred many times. CDR3 in amino acids: CASSPRDRPNYGYTF. CDR3 DNA sequence: TGTGCCAGCAGCCCGAGGGACAGACCTAACTATGGCTACACCTTC. V and J are TRBV6-1 and TRBJ1-2; 7 bases are a match to TRBD1. Per germline, CDR1 MNHNS and CDR2 SASEGT. The V and J ends lost 6 bases and 0 bases, in that order; junction bases with no gene match: 7. This CDR3 is built from 15 residues.